This T cell receptor (beta chain) stems from a study of blood T cell repertoires in COVID-19. Across the whole study: COVID-19 samples from acute and convalescent phases originated in the United States, Italy and Spain. The analysed material was cDNA or gDNA that came from T cells, B-cell-depleted T cells, or PBMCs.

How the authors handled the data: Amplification of reference gene primers provided the estimated nucleated cell counts. Generated by immunoSEQ multiplex PCR, the TCRdb table keeps only in-frame clones and is missing some. That table gives V, J and clone size, and the DNA gave D and trimming. The sample holds some 66,000 clones, roughly 80% seen once. Germline CDR1 and CDR2: SGHDT and YYEEEE. V was pared by 3 bases and J by 0 bases, with 6 bases of the junction left unmatched. The CDR3 runs to 16 residues. This TCR was sampled from a man aged 55-75 years with acute or convalescent COVID-19. This rearrangement joins TRBV5-6 to TRBJ1-5; TRBD1 matches 7 bases. Material for sequencing was peripheral blood. The CDR3 bases are TGTGCCAGCAGCTACAGGGGCAGCTATAGCAATCAGCCCCAGCATTTT. Translation gives CASSYRGSYSNQPQHF.